This T cell receptor beta chain comes out of a study of T cell repertoires in cytomegalovirus infection. The wider study: Public TCR beta signatures provided an indication of both CMV infection and a matching HLA type.

Using its own MiXCR run on the reads, TCRdb lists one record per CDR3 protein. The data hold approximately 700,000 distinct CDR3 sequences, with roughly 36% observed a single time. This clonotype was detected a few times. Its specificity is not known. Between the trimmed V and J ends, which lost 1 base and 8 bases, there was a span of 8 bases. CDR3 length equals 12 residues. Germline V CDR1 and CDR2: MNHNY, SVGAGI (reference sequence). Whole-study results and caveats: The ex vivo response was dominated by HLA-C-restricted CMV-specific TCR beta clonotypes.

The sequencing sample was made of PBMCs. This sequence originates from a human donor in good health (CMV status not recorded). Some clones in this sample may be carry-over from other donors' samples. The chain links TRBV6-6 to TRBJ1-1; D gene ambiguous. The CDR3 region has the DNA TGTGCCAGCAGTTACTTAGGAGAGGAAGCTTTCTTT. Residues: CASSYLGEEAFF.